The clone carrying this T cell receptor (beta chain) was seen a few times. The antigen remains undetermined. TCRdb processed the reads anew with MiXCR; each CDR3 protein has one entry. The repertoire holds 500,000 to 600,000 distinct CDR3 sequences, more than 15% seen once, with more than 20% in the top ten. With V trimmed by 0 bases and J by 8 bases, 6 bases remained unmatched. This CDR3 comprises 15 residues. Per the germline V gene, CDR1 is MNHNY and CDR2 is SVGAGI (reference sequence). The data are from a study of T cell repertoires in cytomegalovirus infection. Study outcomes and limitations: Identification of carriers of CMV plus the relevant HLA was achieved through cumulative public TCR beta family frequency.

The chain is built from TRBV6-6 and TRBJ1-4, with TRBD1 identical over 7 bases. The TCR was taken from a human donor in good health (CMV status not recorded). Some clones in this sample may be carry-over from other donors' samples. The source material was CD8+ T cells from PBMCs. CDR3 loop: CASSYSGQGGEKLFF. CDR3 bases: TGTGCCAGCAGTTACTCGGGCCAGGGGGGAGAAAAACTGTTTTTT.